This T cell receptor (beta chain) derives from a study of cytomegalovirus exposure and HLA in healthy donors (dated by TCRdb to about 2017). Regarding the study in general: An earlier analysis of a few hundred of the donors reported 276 Gb of sequence data and around 120 million unique TCR beta sequences obtained from around 180 million T cells. On average, about 200,000 unique TCR beta nucleotide sequences were sequenced per donor among 398 genotyped donors of the cohort, with 15% to 20% of those sequences being non-productive. The aim of the study was to test whether cataloging public T cell receptors could identify signatures of past pathogen exposure. The T cell repertoires of several hundred subjects were profiled by immunosequencing and related to cytomegalovirus serostatus. In the later analysis, no new phenotypic data were used to find candidate immune exposures; instead, reliance was placed on TCR beta sequences and their occurrence across donors. A later analysis re-analyzed previously published TCR beta repertoires from 666 donors and added high-resolution HLA genotyping to study TCR occurrence patterns. In a later genetic analysis, genome-wide SNP genotypes for about 55% of the roughly 700 donors were used, and that subset was treated as a discovery cohort. HLA typing included class I and class II loci at four-digit resolution. The number of typed donors differed by locus: about 620-640 for A, B, C, DRB1 and DQB1; 522 for DQA1; approximately 610 for DPA1; and about 470 for DPB1. An earlier analysis of some 500 of the donors used high-throughput TCR beta sequencing to judge whether each TCR beta V gene segment behaved as functional or pseudogenic. Approximately 300 gigabases of sequencing data and around 85 million unique TCR sequences made up an early release that covered several hundred HLA-typed donors. Besides the first cohort of 500 to 700 subjects, a separate validation cohort made up of roughly 130 different subjects was used. Donor age, sex, ethnicity and CMV serostatus were compiled alongside the repertoire data. Every repertoire in the discovery cohort had been generated on one and the same sequencing platform. Of the 350 to 450 genotyped donors, roughly 80% were placed in the genetic ancestry cluster associated with self-reported Caucasian donors. To predict cytomegalovirus infection status, the study combined high-throughput TCR immunosequencing, statistical association of individual TCRs with disease status, and machine learning. Because of strong linkage in the cohort, roughly five DR-DQ haplotypes were treated as single units for association and clustering.

Libraries were made using the immunoSEQ multiplex PCR assay. For the multiplex PCR, a mixture combining 60 forward primers for TCR Vbeta segments and 13 reverse primers for TCR Jbeta segments was used. The CDR3 region of rearranged TCR beta genes was amplified from genomic DNA by a multiplex PCR assay. The amplified TCR beta libraries were sequenced on the Illumina HiSeq System as 87-base-pair reads. The paper's processing steps were these. Across the 670 or so repertoires, a later analysis counted 60 million to 90 million unique TCR beta chains, some 11 million of which were shared by at least two donors. Raw reads were error-corrected and collapsed into unique sequences by a nearest-neighbor algorithm in which closely related sequences were merged to remove PCR and sequencing errors. Alignment of CDR3 sequences to IMGT reference sequences was used to assign V, D and J gene segments. For a sequence to be retained, a match of at least six nucleotides was required to both a V gene segment and a J gene segment. A rearrangement counted as productive if the CDR3 had no stop codons and remained in frame with V and J, and every other rearrangement counted as non-productive. Following IMGT convention, CDR3 was defined as the stretch from the second conserved V-encoded cysteine to the conserved J-encoded phenylalanine. In an earlier analysis of around 640 of the donors, sequences lacking an unambiguous match to a single V gene segment were excluded. In an earlier analysis of roughly 600 of the donors, a V segment was called functional when productive rearrangements were above 56.7%, and segregating when the standard deviation between donors exceeded 5%. A statistical classification framework was built for diagnosing cytomegalovirus status from the catalog of TCR beta chain sequences. In a later analysis, TCR nucleotide sequences were compared against IMGT/GENE-DB human TR gene sequences so that V and J genes could be assigned. A later analysis assigned CDR3 sequences and most-parsimonious VDJ recombination scenarios with the TCRdist pipeline. A later analysis defined each TCR beta chain by its CDR3 amino acid sequence plus V-gene family, and excluded reads lacking a unique V-gene family. A later analysis removed 500 to 600 highly shared, low-generation-probability nucleotide sequences to deal with suspected cross-contamination and a sequencing artifact. In a later analysis, a clonal expansion index for each public chain was calculated from normalized within-repertoire ranks of inferred template counts. In a later analysis, generation probabilities were computed using a VDJ recombination model fitted to out-of-frame rearrangements, and the results were checked against IGoR. A later analysis scored TCR-TCR, TCR-HLA and TCR-CMV co-occurrence with hypergeometric tests, applying a repertoire-size bias correction to TCR pairs. In a later analysis, false discovery rates were estimated by permuting HLA or CMV assignments 20 times. In a later analysis, co-occurring TCRs were grouped using DBSCAN, with TCRdist sequence similarity added in when clustering inside HLA-allele-positive subsets. Repertoires with fewer than 30,000 or more than 120,000 public chains, plus five repertoires with anomalous nucleotide sharing, were excluded from co-occurrence clustering. This is the immuneACCESS table as TCRdb keeps it, with only in-frame sequences that have V and J called. A part of the clones is gone; compared with another copy, unresolved V genes explain less than half, and the rest is unexplained. V and J calls and clone size come straight from that table; D and trimming were deduced from the DNA. Recorded for this sample are approximately 160,000 clones; around 68% of them occurred a single time. The top ten hold around 2.8% of the sample.

In regard to this clone: Its specific antigen is unknown. No base qualities exist here, and no much larger clone lies one base off it.

The study at large found these results: Three of the identified cytomegalovirus-associated TCR beta chains were confirmed in vitro to be specific for cytomegalovirus antigens. A later genetic analysis reported fewer N-insertions in productive TCRs among donors in an Asian-associated ancestry cluster than the roughly 700-donor mean. A later analysis found that HLA-associated TCR beta chains were more clonally expanded and had lower generation probabilities than equally common non-associated chains. A later analysis found that most CMV-associated TCR beta chains appeared HLA-restricted, with HLA associations seemingly driven largely by CMV exposure. In a later analysis, the rate of TCR association differed among HLA loci, with DRB1 alleles having the most associated TCRs and HLA-C alleles having the fewest. The 87-base-pair reads could not distinguish some IMGT-functional V segments, including TRBV6-2 and TRBV6-3, so those segments were excluded. The presence/absence analyses assumed that sequencing depth was roughly uniform across donors, and that assumption may not be true. Cytomegalovirus status was reported to be diagnosed by the classifier with high specificity and sensitivity in both the original and validation cohorts. In this cohort, only TCR beta chains were sequenced, and detectable features were limited by the absence of alpha or paired-chain data. A further reported finding was that TCR beta sequences accurately predicted the HLA-A and HLA-B alleles for most subjects in the first cohort. In a later analysis, several top co-occurrence clusters were reported to appear linked to parvovirus B19, influenza, CMV and Epstein-Barr virus. In an earlier analysis of about 600 of the donors, most TCR beta V segments appeared in productive rearrangements about 87% or about 30% of the time, broadly matching IMGT annotations. Because counts were too low, fewer than 20 rarely observed V segments, including chromosome 9 orphons, were excluded from the earlier analysis of several hundred of the donors. Across donors, most TCR sequences were observed very rarely, whereas some public TCRs were present in many individuals. Correlated functional status among segregating V segments might reflect linkage disequilibrium, but an unknown experimental factor could not be ruled out. According to the authors, the approach could potentially be generalized to other disease states and immunological phenotypes. The sequencing pipeline was judged likely to have produced a cluster of highly shared sequence variants as a technical artifact. An association between a missense DCLRE1C variant and V-gene and J-gene trimming of TCR beta chains was found in a later genetic analysis and replicated in an independent cohort. When HLA alleles, especially DR and DQ, strongly co-occurred, TCR associations were difficult to assign to individual alleles. For the cohort, immune exposure information was limited to CMV serostatus. Because HLA typing was missing for some donors at each locus, association tests included only the typed subset. A total of 150 to 200 TCR beta chains were listed by the study as associated with cytomegalovirus. In a later analysis, around 17,000 TCR beta sequences were associated with specific HLA alleles at a false discovery rate of 0.05.

In total, about 650 healthy bone marrow donors made up the cohort. All cohort members were sampled while nominally healthy, although unrecorded immune exposures were likely present. The donor tested CMV seropositive, placing the donor among the 250 to 300 seropositive members of the cohort. Each donor provided a peripheral blood sample, and peripheral blood mononuclear cells were used for TCR beta sequencing. The Qiagen DNeasy Blood Extraction Kit was used to extract genomic DNA from the blood cell samples. The CDR3 holds 15 amino acids from the cysteine to the phenylalanine. Just CDR3 DNA is preserved here, 45 bases in frame from base 1. V sheds 2 bases and J sheds 3 bases, leaving 13 bases between their ends. CDR1 and CDR2 are read off the germline V gene as SGHTA and FQGNSA.

The rearrangement joined TRBV7-2 to TRBJ1-2; matching of 5 bases hints at TRBD1 as the D gene. Specimen: PBMCs. This TCR was recovered from a woman aged 40 to 49 in good health and CMV-seropositive. The CDR3 protein: CASSLPRQGDYGYTF. The DNA sequence is as follows: TGTGCCAGCAGCTTACCTAGGCAGGGCGACTATGGCTACACCTTC.